A single sample is the source of the 31 T cell receptor beta chains below, sequenced in a study of patients and donors after allogeneic stem cell transplantation. TCRdb ran MiXCR on the RT-PCR reads and lists one entry per CDR3 protein. The sample shows roughly 880,000 distinct CDR3 sequences, under 20% of them seen only once. The material sequenced was blood, either unsorted or a sorted T cell fraction (not recorded which). The origin of the receptors is a human donor who was either an allogeneic HSCT recipient or a stem cell or donor lymphocyte infusion donor (not recorded which). It is not recorded whose cells these are; they may come from a transplant donor.

This clonotype has a count of ten or more. J is TRBJ1-1 and V is TRBV27; 11 bases align to TRBD1. CDR1 is MNHEY, CDR2 SMNVEV, per germline (reference sequence). Unmatched junction bases numbered 2, after V lost 2 bases and J lost 3 bases. CDR3 length: 15 residues. The chain's CDR3 is CASSLLGQGDTEAFF. The CDR3, as DNA: TGTGCCAGCAGTTTACTGGGACAGGGGGACACTGAAGCTTTCTTT.

This clonotype was picked up one time. The CDR3 reads CASSQDVSLAGNEQYF. The CDR3 DNA follows: TGCGCCAGCAGCCAAGATGTCAGTCTAGCGGGGAACGAGCAGTACTTC. The rearrangement links TRBV4-3 to TRBJ2-7; 9 nucleotides align to TRBD2. Per the germline V gene, CDR1 is LGHNA and CDR2 is YSLEER. J lost 5 bases, V lost 0 bases, and 8 bases had no gene match. The CDR3 covers 16 residues.

This clonotype was seen many times. This chain's CDR3 is CASRTRREVGTDTQYF. CDR3 nucleotides: TGTGCCAGCAGGACCCGCCGGGAGGTCGGCACAGATACGCAGTATTTT. The chain has TRBV12-3 or TRBV12-4 and TRBJ2-3; 7 bases are shared with TRBD2. Losses at the gene ends were 6 bases for V and 1 base for J; bases not matched to a gene: 10. This CDR3 has 16 residues.

J is TRBJ2-1 and V is TRBV7-2; a weak D match, TRBD1 (6 bases). With 6 bases removed from V and 0 bases from J, the gap between germline ends came to 18 bases. The CDR3 is 17 amino acids. Germline-derived CDR1 and CDR2 are SGHTA and FQGNSA. The CDR3 DNA follows: TGTGCCAGCAGGACCCAGGGGACGAGCGGCTCCTACAATGAGCAGTTCTTC. It is translated as CASRTQGTSGSYNEQFF. Looking up the rest from reference TRBV7-2 and TRBJ2-1 gives the full variable domain: GAGVSQSPSNKVTEKGKDVELRCDPISGHTALYWYRQSLGQGLEFLIYFQGNSAPDKSGLPSDRFSAERTGGSVSTLTIQRTQQEDSAVYLCASRTQGTSGSYNEQFFGPGTRLTVL.

This clonotype was observed a few times. The chain combines TRBV5-1 with TRBJ2-3; 11 bases agree with TRBD2. V gave up 4 bases and J gave up 4 bases; unmatched junction bases: 8. This CDR3 spans 16 amino acids. Germline-derived CDR1 and CDR2 are SGHRS and YFSETQ. The CDR3 sequence is CASSLISGGGPDTQYF. CDR3 coding DNA: TGCGCCAGCAGCCTCATTAGCGGGGGGGGCCCAGATACGCAGTATTTT.

The sample holds a few counts of this clonotype. The chain recombines TRBV11-2 with TRBJ2-1, with TRBD2 identical over 10 bases. The CDR3 extends over 15 amino acids. Germline assignment: CDR1 SGHAT and CDR2 FQNNGV. V lost 5 bases and J lost 9; bases outside the gene matches: 10. CDR3 residues: CASSPSEREGGEQFF. The CDR3 DNA is TGTGCCAGCAGCCCTAGTGAGCGGGAGGGGGGTGAGCAGTTCTTC.

The chain couples TRBV12-3 or TRBV12-4 to TRBJ1-3; D gene ambiguous. V was shortened by 4 bases and J by 3 bases, with 19 bases between the two germline ends. This CDR3 is built from 17 residues. The CDR3 region is CASSSLLLKASGNTIYF. In DNA, the CDR3 is TGTGCCAGCAGTTCCCTCCTACTCAAGGCAAGTGGAAACACCATATATTTT.

V and J are TRBV5-1 and TRBJ2-7, with 11 bases identical to TRBD1. Germline CDR1 SGHRS, CDR2 YFSETQ. After removal of 3 bases from V and 5 bases from J, the junction contained 13 bases not matched to a gene. The CDR3 contains 17 residues. CDR3 region: CASSSGYRRTGGNEQYF. CDR3 nucleotide sequence: TGCGCCAGCAGCTCTGGCTACCGTAGGACAGGGGGCAACGAGCAGTACTTC.

This clonotype was seen a few times. This chain connects TRBV24-1 to TRBJ2-1; 10 bases are shared with TRBD2. CDR1 is KGHDR, CDR2 SFDVKD, per germline. The CDR3 has 14 residues. V trimming: 8 bases; J trimming: 8 bases; junction bases outside the gene matches: 8. The CDR3: CATMASGRAHEQFF. Written as DNA, the CDR3 is TGTGCCACCATGGCCAGCGGGAGGGCCCATGAGCAGTTCTTC.

This clonotype has only a few counts. V usage is TRBV28 and J usage is TRBJ2-7; 9 bases fit TRBD1. Germline CDR1 is MDHEN and CDR2 is SYDVKM. J lost 7 bases, V lost 7 bases, and 5 bases had no gene match. This CDR3 has 12 residues. The CDR3 nucleotides are TGTGCCAGCAAGGGACAGGGAAGTGAGCAGTACTTC. Residues: CASKGQGSEQYF.

The sample holds a few counts of this clonotype. The chain combines TRBV7-9 with TRBJ1-1; no clear D gene. There are 15 residues in the CDR3. Trimming left V 1 base short and J 1 base short, with 10 bases between. The germline V gene has CDR1 SEHNR and CDR2 FQNEAQ (reference sequence). CDR3 bases: TGTGCCAGCAGCTTAGACAAGGGCGCGAACACTGAAGCTTTCTTT. It is translated as CASSLDKGANTEAFF.

Many counts were recorded for this clonotype. This sequence joins TRBV29-1 and TRBJ1-3; D call uncertain. V was pared by 6 bases and J by 0 bases, with 12 bases between. Germline values: CDR1 SQVTM, CDR2 ANQGSEA. The CDR3 runs 14 residues. CDR3 DNA sequence: TGCAGCGTGGAACCACAGAGCTCTGGAAACACCATATATTTT. This encodes CSVEPQSSGNTIYF.

In regard to this clonotype: Compared with germline, one end of the junction differs, possibly owing to a read error. The V gene is TRBV29-1, the J gene TRBJ2-1; D not certain. The CDR3 extends over 13 amino acids. Looked up from germline, CDR1 is SQVTM and CDR2 is ANQGSEA. The CDR3 DNA reads TGCAGCGTTGTTGATAGCTCCTCCAATGAGCAGTTCTTC. As protein: CSVVDSSSNEQFF.

There are a few counts of this clonotype. V gene TRBV7-9 combines with J gene TRBJ2-1; tentatively, D is TRBD1 (6 bases). The germline V gene encodes CDR1 SEHNR and CDR2 FQNEAQ (reference sequence). The V end lost 3 bases, the J end lost 2 bases, and 14 bases lay between the germline ends. The CDR3 length is 16 residues. The chain's CDR3 is CASSLVPGTTYNEQFF. DNA of the CDR3: TGTGCCAGCAGCTTGGTCCCCGGGACAACCTACAATGAGCAGTTCTTC. The whole variable domain, remainder taken from reference TRBV7-9 and TRBJ2-1, is DTGVSQNPRHKITKRGQNVTFRCDPISEHNRLYWYRQTLGQGPEFLTYFQNEAQLEKSRLLSDRFSAERPKGSFSTLEIQRTEQGDSAMYLCASSLVPGTTYNEQFFGPGTRLTVL.

This clonotype was counted a few times. This sequence joins TRBV10-3 and TRBJ2-3; TRBD2 agrees at 7 bases. This CDR3 has 15 residues. V trimming: 0 bases; J trimming: 6 bases; junction bases outside the gene matches: 6. Germline-derived CDR1 and CDR2 are ENHRY and SYGVKD. The CDR3 region has the DNA TGTGCCATCAGTGAGTCGGTGGGAGGGATGGATACGCAGTATTTT. Its translation: CAISESVGGMDTQYF.

This clonotype has more than one count but fewer than ten. This chain joins TRBV12-3 or TRBV12-4 and TRBJ2-1, with 12 bases lining up with TRBD2. Trimming at V came to 3 bases and at J to 9 bases, leaving 9 bases not matched to a gene. This CDR3 spans 16 amino acids. CDR3 in amino acids: CASSLVLAGGRGEQFF. CDR3 coding DNA: TGTGCCAGCAGTTTGGTACTAGCGGGGGGTAGGGGTGAGCAGTTCTTC.

The chain is built from TRBV20-1 and TRBJ2-7, with D perhaps matching TRBD2 (5 bases). This CDR3 spans 16 amino acids. Germline V lookup: CDR1 DFQATT, CDR2 SNEGSKA (reference sequence). The V end was cut by 3 bases, the J end by 2 bases, with 20 bases between. CDR3 residues: CSARHQRVSGAYEQYF. The DNA for the CDR3 is TGCAGTGCTAGGCACCAAAGGGTAAGCGGAGCCTACGAGCAGTACTTC.

This clonotype was detected only a few times. V usage is TRBV19 and J usage is TRBJ1-2; TRBD1 agrees at 7 bases. The germline gives CDR1 LNHDA, CDR2 SQIVND (reference sequence). V trimming: 5 bases; J trimming: 2 bases; junction bases outside the gene matches: 5. This CDR3 contains 14 residues. The CDR3 sequence is CASSLHRGNYGYTF. The CDR3 region has the DNA TGTGCCAGTAGTCTACACAGGGGAAACTATGGCTACACCTTC.

This chain uses TRBV29-1 with TRBJ1-2; D is unclear. Germline V CDR1 and CDR2: SQVTM, ANQGSEA. V was shortened by 5 bases and J by 2 bases, with 12 bases between the two germline ends. The CDR3 covers 13 residues. CDR3 DNA: TGCAGCGTTTTCATGAGGGCGAACTATGGCTACACCTTC. Amino acids: CSVFMRANYGYTF.

This clonotype was recorded a few times. The V call is TRBV6-1, the J call TRBJ2-1, with TRBD1 identical over 9 bases. Germline CDR1 is MNHNS and CDR2 is SASEGT. J gave up 5 bases and V 8 bases, and 10 bases lay outside the gene matches. The CDR3 loop spans 15 amino acids. The chain's CDR3 is CASLRAGQGHNEQFF. The DNA for the CDR3 is TGTGCCAGCCTACGGGCGGGACAGGGCCACAATGAGCAGTTCTTC.

This clonotype was seen more than once but under ten times. The chain links TRBV30 to TRBJ2-7, with no clear D. Trimming took off 3 bases at V and 2 bases at J, with 14 bases between the two ends. Looked up from germline, CDR1 is GTSNPN and CDR2 is SVGIG (reference sequence). This CDR3 contains 14 residues. CDR3: CAWSVSPATYEQYF. The CDR3 bases are TGTGCCTGGAGCGTCTCCCCAGCTACCTACGAGCAGTACTTC.

This clonotype came up many times. The chain joins TRBV7-9 to TRBJ2-7; D gene ambiguous. V dropped 3 bases and J dropped 0 bases, with 0 bases sitting between them. CDR3 length equals 11 residues. Germline-derived CDR1 and CDR2 are SEHNR and FQNEAQ (reference sequence). In DNA form, the CDR3 reads TGTGCCAGCAGCTTCTCCTACGAGCAGTACTTC. Translated, it gives CASSFSYEQYF.

The rearrangement uses TRBV5-1 and TRBJ2-3; 9 nucleotides line up with TRBD2. Germline V lookup: CDR1 SGHRS, CDR2 YFSETQ. The CDR3 loop spans 14 amino acids. V trimming: 1 base; J trimming: 9 bases; junction bases outside the gene matches: 6. This CDR3 is CASSLHSGGSTQYF. Here the CDR3 DNA reads TGCGCCAGCAGCTTGCATAGCGGGGGCTCGACGCAGTATTTT.

The sample holds a few counts of this clonotype. The rearrangement uses TRBV27 and TRBJ2-7; 15 bases match TRBD2. The CDR3 has 16 amino acids. CDR1 MNHEY and CDR2 SMNVEV come from the germline V gene (reference sequence). V shed 4 bases and J 3 bases; nucleotides not matched to a gene: 4. The CDR3 spells CASSSGLAGGSYEQYF. CDR3 DNA: TGTGCCAGCAGTTCTGGACTAGCGGGGGGGAGCTACGAGCAGTACTTC.

The rearrangement links TRBV6-2 or TRBV6-3 to TRBJ2-1; 7 bases align to TRBD1. Germline V gene sequence: CDR1 MNHEY, CDR2 SVGEGT. The CDR3 is made up of 16 amino acids. V lost 2 bases and J lost 6; bases outside the gene matches: 10. The DNA for the CDR3 is TGTGCCAGCAGTTACCCAATGAGGGCAGGGGGCAATGAGCAGTTCTTC. It translates to CASSYPMRAGGNEQFF.

This sequence joins TRBV3-1 and TRBJ2-3; TRBD1 is a possible D gene (6 bases). V gave up 4 bases and J gave up 5 bases, with 19 bases separating them. This CDR3 has 16 amino acids. Germline V gives CDR1 LGHDT, CDR2 YNNKEL (reference sequence). CDR3 sequence reads: CASSPTGGHREDTQYF. The CDR3 nucleotides are TGTGCCAGCAGCCCCACTGGGGGACACAGGGAAGATACGCAGTATTTT.

The J gene is TRBJ2-5, the V gene TRBV20-1, with unresolved D. Trimming took 2 bases from V and 4 from J, leaving 20 bases between them. Germline V gene lookup returns CDR1 DFQATT and CDR2 SNEGSKA (reference sequence). The CDR3 is 16 residues long. This chain's CDR3 is CSARIGRAFQTETQYF. The DNA of the CDR3 is TGCAGTGCTAGAATTGGACGGGCCTTCCAAACAGAGACCCAGTACTTC.

The chain uses TRBV5-5 and TRBJ2-7, with TRBD2 matching over 9 bases. After removal of 4 bases from V and 0 bases from J, the junction contained 8 bases not matched to a gene. Looked up from germline, CDR1 is SGHKS and CDR2 is YYEKEE (reference sequence). The CDR3 is 16 residues long. The CDR3 bases are TGTGCCAGCAGCCTTCTTCTAGCGGGGACCTCCTACGAGCAGTACTTC. This encodes CASSLLLAGTSYEQYF.

This rearrangement joins TRBV12-3 or TRBV12-4 to TRBJ2-3, with TRBD1 identical over 9 bases. This CDR3 is 15 amino acids long. V gave up 6 bases and J gave up 5 bases; unmatched junction bases: 9. CDR3 bases: TGTGCCAGCAGGTCAGGGACAGGGTGGGGAGATACGCAGTATTTT. It encodes CASRSGTGWGDTQYF.

This clonotype was counted a few times. This chain uses TRBV7-9 with TRBJ2-5; TRBD2 is a possible D gene (6 bases). The CDR3 loop spans 14 amino acids. Trimming took 3 bases from V and 5 from J, leaving 13 bases between them. Germline-derived CDR1 and CDR2 are SEHNR and FQNEAQ (reference sequence). CDR3 residues: CASSLFRDLETQYF. CDR3 nucleotides: TGTGCCAGCAGCTTGTTTCGGGACTTGGAGACCCAGTACTTC.

This clonotype came up a few times. This chain joins TRBV6-5 and TRBJ1-1; 12 bases align to TRBD1. V dropped 0 bases and J dropped 10; count of bases not matched to a gene: 6. This CDR3 has 15 residues. Germline V lookup: CDR1 MNHEY, CDR2 SVGAGI. CDR3 coding DNA: TGTGCCAGCAGTTACTCCGGGACAGGGGGCTTTGGAGCTTTCTTT. Translated: CASSYSGTGGFGAFF.